This passage covers 30 T cell receptor beta chains from one sample sequenced in a study of blood T cell repertoires in COVID-19. Profiled with immunoSEQ multiplex PCR; TCRdb holds only in-frame clones, not every one. The data show some 240,000 clones, 75% to 85% seen once. Material: peripheral blood. These receptors were taken from a woman between 70 and 85 years old with COVID-19, enrolled during active disease.

The chain recombines TRBV6-5 with TRBJ1-2, with a weak D call TRBD1 (6 bases). Per germline, CDR1 MNHEY and CDR2 SVGAGI. CDR3 length equals 15 residues. Trimming removed 4 bases at V and 2 bases at J, with 14 bases between. CDR3 coding DNA: TGTGCCAGCAGTTTTCACAGGGCCTCGAACTATGGCTACACCTTC. Translating it yields CASSFHRASNYGYTF.

This sequence joins TRBV2 and TRBJ2-5; 8 bases line up with TRBD1. There are 13 residues in the CDR3. Germline CDR1 is SNHLY and CDR2 is FYNNEI. Trimming at V came to 9 bases and at J to 3 bases, leaving 6 bases not matched to a gene. CDR3 nucleotides: TGTGCCAGTGGACCAGGGGGCGAAGAGACCCAGTACTTC. Protein: CASGPGGEETQYF.

The chain is built from TRBV10-1 and TRBJ1-1, with D perhaps TRBD1 (6 bases). Per germline, CDR1 WNHNN and CDR2 SYGVQD (reference sequence). The CDR3 sequence is 14 residues long. The germline V and J ends were trimmed by 2 bases and 7 bases, with 14 bases remaining between them. CDR3 residues: CASSETSQGREAFF. The CDR3 DNA sequence: TGCGCCAGCAGTGAGACATCTCAGGGGCGTGAAGCTTTCTTT.

A note on this clone: This same CDR3 is encoded by further DNA sequences in the sample. V is TRBV18 and J is TRBJ1-6, with D tentatively TRBD1 (5 bases). The length of the CDR3 is 14 residues. V gave up 3 bases and J gave up 8 bases, with 11 bases separating them. Germline loops: CDR1 KGHSH, CDR2 LQKENI. CDR3 sequence (DNA): TGTGCCAGCTCACCCGTCCAAGGGGATTCACCCCTCCACTTT. Its translation: CASSPVQGDSPLHF.

V usage is TRBV9 and J usage is TRBJ2-1; 8 positions agree with TRBD2. The J segment lost 0 bases and the V segment lost 0 bases, leaving 2 bases of the junction unmatched. The CDR3 runs 16 residues. CDR1 is SGDLS and CDR2 is YYNGEE in the germline V gene. The CDR3 loop is CASSVAGLDSYNEQFF. The CDR3, as DNA: TGTGCCAGCAGCGTAGCGGGACTAGACTCCTACAATGAGCAGTTCTTC.

This chain connects TRBV2 to TRBJ1-2; 10 positions agree with TRBD1. The CDR3 consists of 15 residues. V shed 4 bases, J shed 5 bases, and the junction held 7 bases outside the gene matches. Germline V gene data show CDR1 as SNHLY and CDR2 as FYNNEI. In DNA form, the CDR3 reads TGTGCCAGCAGTGGACAGGGGGCGTCAGTTTATGGCTACACCTTC. Amino acid sequence: CASSGQGASVYGYTF.

This chain joins TRBV18 and TRBJ1-5; D is undetermined. Germline lookup yields CDR1 KGHSH and CDR2 LQKENI. The CDR3 loop spans 15 amino acids. V gave up 0 bases and J gave up 2 bases, with 8 bases separating them. The DNA for the CDR3 is TGTGCCAGCTCACCACCCGCGGGAGGCAATCAGCCCCAGCATTTT. This translates into CASSPPAGGNQPQHF.

This chain links TRBV19 with TRBJ2-1, with 8 bases matching TRBD2. With 4 bases clipped from V and 6 bases from J, the junction kept 11 bases outside the gene matches. The CDR3 has 16 residues. Germline CDR1 and CDR2: LNHDA and SQIVND (reference sequence). The CDR3 DNA is TGTGCCAGTAGTAGTCCCGGGACTAGAGAGCGCAATGAGCAGTTCTTC. It is translated as CASSSPGTRERNEQFF. Variable domain in full (rest from reference TRBV19 and TRBJ2-1): DGGITQSPKYLFRKEGQNVTLSCEQNLNHDAMYWYRQDPGQGLRLIYYSQIVNDFQKGDIAEGYSVSREKKESFPLTVTSAQKNPTAFYLCASSSPGTRERNEQFFGPGTRLTVL.

The chain couples TRBV19 to TRBJ2-2; 7 nucleotides line up with TRBD2. CDR1 is LNHDA, CDR2 SQIVND, per germline (reference sequence). The CDR3 spans 15 residues. Trimming removed 0 bases from V and 6 bases from J; junction bases left unmatched: 4. The chain's CDR3 is CASSIEAGRSGELFF. The CDR3 DNA sequence: TGTGCCAGTAGTATAGAAGCGGGAAGGTCCGGGGAGCTGTTTTTT.

This clone has a single count. The chain uses TRBV18 and TRBJ1-1, with 7 bases that match TRBD1. V gave up 2 bases and J gave up 10 bases; unmatched junction bases: 7. The CDR3 is 13 amino acids. Looked up from germline, CDR1 is KGHSH and CDR2 is LQKENI. This CDR3 reads CASSPGTEQVAFF. The DNA for the CDR3 is TGTGCCAGCTCACCAGGGACAGAACAGGTAGCTTTCTTT.

The V call is TRBV11-2, the J call TRBJ1-2, with D tentatively TRBD1 (5 bases). The CDR3 covers 13 residues. The germline V and J ends were trimmed by 3 bases and 8 bases, with 13 bases remaining between them. Germline V CDR1 and CDR2: SGHAT, FQNNGV. CDR3 sequence reads: CASSFSDRGGYTF. The CDR3 DNA reads as TGTGCCAGCAGCTTCTCCGACCGGGGGGGCTACACCTTC. Drawing the rest from reference TRBV11-2 and TRBJ1-2, the complete variable domain is EAGVAQSPRYKIIEKRQSVAFWCNPISGHATLYWYQQILGQGPKLLIQFQNNGVVDDSQLPKDRFSAERLKGVDSTLKIQPAKLEDSAVYLCASSFSDRGGYTFGSGTRLTVV.

The rearrangement links TRBV28 to TRBJ1-6, with 7 bases that match TRBD1. Looked up from germline, CDR1 is MDHEN and CDR2 is SYDVKM. With V trimmed by 3 bases and J by 7 bases, 6 bases remained unmatched. The CDR3 totals 15 residues. The CDR3 DNA reads TGTGCCAGCAGTTTTAGGGACAGAAGGAATTCACCCCTCCACTTT. Translation: CASSFRDRRNSPLHF.

The chain links TRBV19 to TRBJ2-7; 7 positions match TRBD2. The CDR3 covers 15 residues. Germline V gene data show CDR1 as LNHDA and CDR2 as SQIVND (reference sequence). V was pared by 5 bases and J by 0 bases, with 7 bases of the junction left unmatched. The DNA for the CDR3 is TGTGCCAGTAGTTTCAGCGGGGAGAGCTCCTACGAGCAGTACTTC. Its translation is CASSFSGESSYEQYF.

V and J are TRBV9 and TRBJ2-7, with D tentatively TRBD2 (6 bases). The V gene lost 0 bases and the J gene lost 0 bases, with 10 bases spanning the gap. The CDR3 has 15 residues. CDR1 and CDR2 (germline): SGDLS, YYNGEE. The CDR3 nucleotides read TGTGCCAGCAGCGTAGGTGGGGGAGGCTCCTACGAGCAGTACTTC. Its protein product is CASSVGGGGSYEQYF. Full variable domain (remainder filled in from reference TRBV9 and TRBJ2-7): DSGVTQTPKHLITATGQRVTLRCSPRSGDLSVYWYQQSLDQGLQFLIQYYNGEERAKGNILERFSAQQFPDLHSELNLSSLELGDSALYFCASSVGGGGSYEQYFGPGTRLTVT.

V and J are TRBV28 and TRBJ1-1, with 7 positions matching TRBD1. The CDR3 totals 15 residues. The V segment lost 7 bases and the J segment 0 bases; nucleotides outside the gene matches: 8. Per the germline V gene, CDR1 is MDHEN and CDR2 is SYDVKM. The CDR3 DNA follows: TGTGCCAGCATCCGAGGGGGCCATATGAACACTGAAGCTTTCTTT. As protein: CASIRGGHMNTEAFF.

V usage is TRBV9 and J usage is TRBJ1-1; D is possibly TRBD1 (6 bases). V was clipped by 5 bases and J by 2 bases, with 13 bases between them. The CDR3 is 14 residues long. Germline V gives CDR1 SGDLS, CDR2 YYNGEE. CDR3 DNA sequence: TGTGCCAGCAGTCTAGGGGGAGCCAACACTGAAGCTTTCTTT. Translated: CASSLGGANTEAFF.

This chain uses TRBV29-1 with TRBJ2-5, with D perhaps TRBD2 (7 bases). CDR1 and CDR2 from the germline V gene are SQVTM and ANQGSEA. Trimming cost V 5 bases and J 4 bases, with 17 bases left between them. This CDR3 has 14 amino acids. For the CDR3, the DNA is TGCAGCGTTAGGGAGGGGGGTTTTTCAGAGACCCAGTACTTC. Its protein is CSVREGGFSETQYF. Filled out from reference TRBV29-1 and TRBJ2-5, the complete variable domain reads SAVISQKPSRDICQRGTSLTIQCQVDSQVTMMFWYRQQPGQSLTLIATANQGSEATYESGFVIDKFPISRPNLTFSTLTVSNMSPEDSSIYLCSVREGGFSETQYFGPGTRLLVL.

CDR3 nucleotide sequence: TGTGCCAGCTCACCGAGGACAGGGGTAATGGAGACCCAGTACTTC. As protein: CASSPRTGVMETQYF. This chain joins TRBV18 and TRBJ2-5, with 9 positions matching TRBD1. The germline V gene has CDR1 KGHSH and CDR2 LQKENI. V lost 3 bases, J lost 5 bases, and 7 bases stayed unmatched. The CDR3 has 15 residues. Drawing the rest from reference TRBV18 and TRBJ2-5, the complete variable domain is NAGVMQNPRHLVRRRGQEARLRCSPMKGHSHVYWYRQLPEEGLKFMVYLQKENIIDESGMPKERFSAEFPKEGPSILRIQQVVRGDSAAYFCASSPRTGVMETQYFGPGTRLLVL.

The rearrangement uses TRBV5-1 and TRBJ1-2, with a weak D call TRBD1 (6 bases). The CDR3 is 12 amino acids. Germline V gene lookup returns CDR1 SGHRS and CDR2 YFSETQ. Trimming stripped 0 bases from V and 6 bases from J, with 6 bases between. CDR3 coding DNA: TGCGCCAGCAGCTTGGCAGGGGATGGCTACACCTTC. It encodes CASSLAGDGYTF.

V and J are TRBV7-2 and TRBJ2-2; D is unresolved. V was trimmed by 2 bases and J by 3 bases, leaving 7 bases between them. CDR1 is SGHTA and CDR2 is FQGNSA in the germline V gene. The CDR3 loop spans 14 amino acids. CDR3 region: CASSLFFYTGELFF. CDR3 sequence (DNA): TGTGCCAGCAGCTTATTTTTCTACACCGGGGAGCTGTTTTTT.

The chain uses TRBV4-1 and TRBJ2-1; perhaps TRBD2 as D (5 bases). CDR1 and CDR2 from the germline V gene are MGHRA and YSYEKL. Trimming cost V 5 bases and J 1 base, with 12 bases left between them. The CDR3 consists of 15 residues. This CDR3 reads CASSFRPGSYNEQFF. CDR3 DNA: TGCGCCAGCAGCTTCAGGCCGGGATCCTACAATGAGCAGTTCTTC.

This clone showed up just once. The rearrangement links TRBV5-6 to TRBJ1-1; 11 bases match TRBD1. V lost 3 bases and J lost 6; bases outside the gene matches: 4. Germline assignment: CDR1 SGHDT and CDR2 YYEEEE. The CDR3 has 14 residues. CDR3 protein: CASSWDRGLAEAFF. The DNA of the CDR3 is TGTGCCAGCAGCTGGGACAGGGGGTTGGCTGAAGCTTTCTTT. The entire variable domain, with the rest obtained from reference TRBV5-6 and TRBJ1-1, is as follows: DAGVTQSPTHLIKTRGQQVTLRCSPKSGHDTVSWYQQALGQGPQFIFQYYEEEERQRGNFPDRFSGHQFPNYSSELNVNALLLGDSALYLCASSWDRGLAEAFFGQGTRLTVV.

The chain combines TRBV28 with TRBJ2-7; 7 bases fit TRBD1. The CDR3 covers 12 residues. The V segment lost 6 bases and the J segment 5 bases; nucleotides outside the gene matches: 4. Germline-derived CDR1 and CDR2 are MDHEN and SYDVKM. The CDR3, as DNA: TGTGCCAGCAGCTCCGACAGGGACGAGCAGTACTTC. Amino acid sequence: CASSSDRDEQYF.

This clone was observed a handful of times. The V call is TRBV15, the J call TRBJ1-6; D call uncertain. This CDR3 contains 16 residues. V dropped 0 bases and J dropped 10 bases, with 16 bases sitting between them. From germline, CDR1 is LNHNV and CDR2 YYDKDF (reference sequence). CDR3 residues: CATSREGNRLRSPLHF. The CDR3 nucleotides read TGTGCCACCAGCAGAGAAGGTAACAGATTGAGATCACCCCTCCACTTT.

The V call is TRBV5-1, the J call TRBJ2-1, with TRBD2 matching over 13 bases. Germline V gene data show CDR1 as SGHRS and CDR2 as YFSETQ. The CDR3 length is 15 residues. Germline trimming cut 4 bases from V and 10 bases from J; bases unmatched to any gene: 8. CDR3 nucleotide sequence: TGCGCCAGCAGCCAGAGACTAGCGGGAGGAGAAGAGCAGTTCTTC. Residues: CASSQRLAGGEEQFF.

This rearrangement joins TRBV2 to TRBJ1-6; 8 nucleotides agree with TRBD1. J lost 6 bases, V lost 6 bases, and 7 bases had no gene match. This CDR3 contains 15 residues. Germline V lookup: CDR1 SNHLY, CDR2 FYNNEI. This CDR3 reads CASRLQGAGNSPLHF. CDR3 bases: TGTGCCAGCAGGCTGCAGGGGGCAGGTAATTCACCCCTCCACTTT.

This clone came up once. The gene calls are TRBV20-1 and TRBJ2-5; D call uncertain. Germline-derived CDR1 and CDR2 are DFQATT and SNEGSKA (reference sequence). The CDR3 runs 11 residues. V was shortened by 6 bases and J by 2 bases, with 7 bases between the two germline ends. The DNA of the CDR3 is TGCAGTGCCGACTCTCAAGAGACCCAGTACTTC. Translation gives CSADSQETQYF.

This rearrangement joins TRBV7-9 to TRBJ1-6; 7 bases align to TRBD1. The germline gives CDR1 SEHNR, CDR2 FQNEAQ (reference sequence). V shed 5 bases and J 5 bases; nucleotides not matched to a gene: 15. The CDR3 covers 18 residues. In nucleotides, the CDR3 is TGTGCCAGCAGCCAACTTACAACCCGGGGACAGAATAATTCACCCCTCCACTTT. Protein: CASSQLTTRGQNNSPLHF.

The rearrangement links TRBV28 to TRBJ1-5; D call uncertain. The CDR3 has 16 amino acids. Germline loops: CDR1 MDHEN, CDR2 SYDVKM. Trimming removed 2 bases at V and 0 bases at J, with 11 bases between. This CDR3 is CASSLGGIISNQPQHF. CDR3 nucleotides: TGTGCCAGCAGTTTAGGCGGGATTATTAGCAATCAGCCCCAGCATTTT. The whole variable domain, remainder taken from reference TRBV28 and TRBJ1-5, is DVKVTQSSRYLVKRTGEKVFLECVQDMDHENMFWYRQDPGLGLRLIYFSYDVKMKEKGDIPEGYSVSREKKERFSLILESASTNQTSMYLCASSLGGIISNQPQHFGDGTRLSIL.

CDR3 sequence (DNA): TGTGCCAGCAGCTTAGGCACAGGGGGTTTCACCGGGGAGCTGTTTTTT. Translating it yields CASSLGTGGFTGELFF. The V and J genes are TRBV7-2 and TRBJ2-2; TRBD1 agrees at 8 bases. This CDR3 has 16 amino acids. Germline V gives CDR1 SGHTA, CDR2 FQGNSA. V shed 1 base and J 4 bases; nucleotides not matched to a gene: 5.